These 5 T cell receptor beta chains were sequenced from one sample in a study of blood T cells in healthy people across ages. The use of a sample-barcoded 5' primer and a J-beta primer mix characterized a second PCR of roughly 7 to 11 cycles. TCRdb processed the 5' RACE reads anew with MiXCR; each CDR3 protein has one entry. Here the sample spans just under 750,000 distinct CDR3 sequences, about 24% being singletons. Sequencing was performed on blood. The receptor set was obtained from a man aged 65 to 79 in good health.

This clonotype showed up just a few times. The chain recombines TRBV6-6 with TRBJ2-7; either TRBD1 or TRBD2 may fit D (5 bases each). Germline V gene sequence: CDR1 MNHNY, CDR2 SVGAGI (reference sequence). CDR3 length equals 14 residues. The V end lost 2 bases, the J end lost 1 base, and 9 bases lay between the germline ends. Here the CDR3 reads CASSYGTESYEQYF. The CDR3 DNA follows: TGTGCCAGCAGTTACGGGACGGAATCCTACGAGCAGTACTTC.

V and J are TRBV20-1 and TRBJ2-1; 12 bases match TRBD2. Unmatched junction bases numbered 4, after V lost 0 bases and J lost 7 bases. The length of the CDR3 is 15 residues. Germline loops: CDR1 DFQATT, CDR2 SNEGSKA (reference sequence). The CDR3 spells CSARDGLAGSNEQFF. In nucleotides, the CDR3 is TGCAGTGCTAGAGATGGACTAGCGGGATCGAATGAGCAGTTCTTC.

This clonotype was seen more than once but under ten times. The chain carries TRBV29-1 and TRBJ2-2, with D possibly TRBD2 on 7 matching bases. Germline V gives CDR1 SQVTM, CDR2 ANQGSEA. The length of the CDR3 is 13 residues. V was pared by 4 bases and J by 4 bases, with 10 bases between. In DNA form, the CDR3 reads TGCAGCGTTGTTCGGGGGGCCACCGGGGAGCTGTTTTTT. Amino acids: CSVVRGATGELFF.

The chain joins TRBV3-1 to TRBJ2-1, with TRBD2 matching over 9 bases. With 2 bases clipped from V and 9 bases from J, the junction kept 2 bases outside the gene matches. The V gene's germline CDR1 is LGHDT and CDR2 YNNKEL (reference sequence). This CDR3 comprises 13 residues. CDR3 sequence (DNA): TGTGCCAGCAGCCAACGCGGGAGGGTTGAGCAGTTCTTC. This gives the protein CASSQRGRVEQFF.

This clonotype occurred a few times. V and J are TRBV6-5 and TRBJ2-5, with D possibly matching TRBD1 (6 bases). Germline CDR1 is MNHEY and CDR2 is SVGAGI. The length of the CDR3 is 14 residues. Deletions cut 6 bases from V and 4 bases from J, with 15 bases between. CDR3 coding DNA: TGTGCCAGCAGCACGGGACATGCGGCAGAGACCCAGTACTTC. It translates to CASSTGHAAETQYF.